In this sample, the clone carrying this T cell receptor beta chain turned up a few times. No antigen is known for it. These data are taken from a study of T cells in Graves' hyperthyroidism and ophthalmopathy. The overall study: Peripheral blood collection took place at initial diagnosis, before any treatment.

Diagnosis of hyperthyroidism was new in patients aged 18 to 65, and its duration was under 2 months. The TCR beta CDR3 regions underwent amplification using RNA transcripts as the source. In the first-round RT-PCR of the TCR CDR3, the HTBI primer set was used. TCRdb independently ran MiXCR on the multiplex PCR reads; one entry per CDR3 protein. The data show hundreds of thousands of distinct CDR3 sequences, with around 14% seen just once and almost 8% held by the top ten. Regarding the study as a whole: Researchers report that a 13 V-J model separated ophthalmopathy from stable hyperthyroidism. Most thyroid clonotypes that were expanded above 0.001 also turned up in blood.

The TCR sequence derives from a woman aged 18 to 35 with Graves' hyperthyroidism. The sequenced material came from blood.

The DNA of the CDR3 is TGCGCCAGCAGCGGGACAGGGGACTCCTACGAGCAGTACTTC. Its protein is CASSGTGDSYEQYF. V and J are TRBV5-1 and TRBJ2-7, with 10 bases fitting TRBD1. The CDR3 length is 14 residues. V gave up 4 bases and J gave up 0 bases; unmatched junction bases: 1. Germline CDR1 SGHRS, CDR2 YFSETQ.